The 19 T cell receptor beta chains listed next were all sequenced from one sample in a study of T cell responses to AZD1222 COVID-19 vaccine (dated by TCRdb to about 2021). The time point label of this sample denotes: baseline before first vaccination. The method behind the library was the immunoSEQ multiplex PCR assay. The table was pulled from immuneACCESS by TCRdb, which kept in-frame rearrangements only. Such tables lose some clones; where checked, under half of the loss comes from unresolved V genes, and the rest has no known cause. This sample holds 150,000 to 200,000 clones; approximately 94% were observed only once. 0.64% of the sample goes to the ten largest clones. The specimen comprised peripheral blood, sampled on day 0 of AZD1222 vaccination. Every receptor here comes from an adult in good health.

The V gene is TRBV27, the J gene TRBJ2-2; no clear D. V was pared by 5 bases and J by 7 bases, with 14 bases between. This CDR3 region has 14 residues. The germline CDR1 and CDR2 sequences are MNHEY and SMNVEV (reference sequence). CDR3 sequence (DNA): TGTGCCAGCAGTAGACTGGGATGGGTCGGGGAGCTGTTTTTT. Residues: CASSRLGWVGELFF.

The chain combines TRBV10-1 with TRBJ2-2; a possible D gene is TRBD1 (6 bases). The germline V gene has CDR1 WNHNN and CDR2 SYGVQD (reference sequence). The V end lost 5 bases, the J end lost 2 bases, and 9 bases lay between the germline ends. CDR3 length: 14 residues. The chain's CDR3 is CASSRDINTGELFF. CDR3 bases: TGCGCCAGCAGTAGGGACATCAACACCGGGGAGCTGTTTTTT.

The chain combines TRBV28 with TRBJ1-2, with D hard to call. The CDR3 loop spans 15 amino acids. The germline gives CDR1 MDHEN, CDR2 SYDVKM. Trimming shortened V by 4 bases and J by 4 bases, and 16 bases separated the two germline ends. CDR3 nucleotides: TGTGCCAGCAGTTCCGCCCCCGTTTCCATCTATGGCTACACCTTC. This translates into CASSSAPVSIYGYTF.

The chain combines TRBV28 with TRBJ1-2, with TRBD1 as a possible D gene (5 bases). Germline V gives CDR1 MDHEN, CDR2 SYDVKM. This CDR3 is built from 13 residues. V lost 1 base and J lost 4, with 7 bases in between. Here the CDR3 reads CASSLFQGYGYTF. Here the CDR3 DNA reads TGTGCCAGCAGTTTATTCCAGGGCTATGGCTACACCTTC.

As DNA, the CDR3 is TGTGCCAGCAGCCAAGAGGGGCTCTCCTATAATTCACCCCTCCACTTT. Translation gives CASSQEGLSYNSPLHF. This sequence joins TRBV3-1 (or the pseudogene TRBV3-2) and TRBJ1-6, with a tentative D call TRBD1 (5 bases). The CDR3 sequence is 16 residues long. Germline V gives CDR1 LGHDT, CDR2 YNNKEL (reference sequence). V was pared by 0 bases and J by 0 bases, with 6 bases between.

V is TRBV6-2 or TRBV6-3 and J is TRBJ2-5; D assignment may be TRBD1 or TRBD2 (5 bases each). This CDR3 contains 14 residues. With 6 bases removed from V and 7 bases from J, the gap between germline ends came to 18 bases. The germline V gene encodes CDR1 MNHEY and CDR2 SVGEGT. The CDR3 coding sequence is TGTGCCAGCAGCTCCCGGGGCGAGGTTGGGACCCAGTACTTC. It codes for CASSSRGEVGTQYF.

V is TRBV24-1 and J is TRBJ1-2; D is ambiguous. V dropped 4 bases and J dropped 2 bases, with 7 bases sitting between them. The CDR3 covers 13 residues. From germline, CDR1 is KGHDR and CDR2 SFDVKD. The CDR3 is CATSEPGNYGYTF. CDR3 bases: TGTGCCACCAGTGAACCGGGAAACTATGGCTACACCTTC.

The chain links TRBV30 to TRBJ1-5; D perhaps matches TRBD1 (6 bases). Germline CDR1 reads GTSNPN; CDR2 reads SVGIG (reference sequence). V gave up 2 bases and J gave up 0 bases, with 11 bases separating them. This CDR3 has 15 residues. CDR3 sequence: CAWSTGTYSNQPQHF. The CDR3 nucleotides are TGTGCCTGGAGTACAGGGACCTATAGCAATCAGCCCCAGCATTTT.

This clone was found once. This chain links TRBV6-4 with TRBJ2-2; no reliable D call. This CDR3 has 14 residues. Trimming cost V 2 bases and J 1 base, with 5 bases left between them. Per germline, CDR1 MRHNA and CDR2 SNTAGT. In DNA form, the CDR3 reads TGTGCCAGCAGTGACGACGGGAACACCGGGGAGCTGTTTTTT. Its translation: CASSDDGNTGELFF.

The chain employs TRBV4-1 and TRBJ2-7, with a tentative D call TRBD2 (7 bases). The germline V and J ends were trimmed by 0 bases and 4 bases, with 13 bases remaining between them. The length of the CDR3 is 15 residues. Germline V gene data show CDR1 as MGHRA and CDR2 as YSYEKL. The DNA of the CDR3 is TGCGCCAGCAGCCAAGATTTTGGGGGGGCTTACGAGCAGTACTTC. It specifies CASSQDFGGAYEQYF.

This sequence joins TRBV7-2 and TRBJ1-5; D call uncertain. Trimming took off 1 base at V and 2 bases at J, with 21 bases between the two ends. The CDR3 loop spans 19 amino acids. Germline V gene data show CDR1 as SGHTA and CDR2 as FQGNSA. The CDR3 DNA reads TGTGCCAGCAGCTTAGAAGCATTGGATGCGGGCCTGGGCAATCAGCCCCAGCATTTT. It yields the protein CASSLEALDAGLGNQPQHF.

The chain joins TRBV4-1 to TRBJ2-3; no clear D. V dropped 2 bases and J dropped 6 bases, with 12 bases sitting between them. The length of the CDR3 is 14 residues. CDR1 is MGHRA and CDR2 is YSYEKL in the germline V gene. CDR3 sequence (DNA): TGCGCCAGCAGCCAATCAGGCAGCCTGGATACGCAGTATTTT. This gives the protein CASSQSGSLDTQYF.

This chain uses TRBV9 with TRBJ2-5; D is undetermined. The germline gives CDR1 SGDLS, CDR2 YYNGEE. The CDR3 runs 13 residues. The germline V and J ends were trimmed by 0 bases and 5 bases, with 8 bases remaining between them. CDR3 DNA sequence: TGTGCCAGCAGCGTAGGTGGGCTGGAGACCCAGTACTTC. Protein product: CASSVGGLETQYF.

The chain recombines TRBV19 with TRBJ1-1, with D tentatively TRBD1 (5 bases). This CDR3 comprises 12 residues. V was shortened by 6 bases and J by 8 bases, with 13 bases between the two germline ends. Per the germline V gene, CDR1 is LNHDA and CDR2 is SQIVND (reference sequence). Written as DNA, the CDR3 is TGTGCCAGTAGCCGCCAGCGGGGGGAAGCTTTCTTT. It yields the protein CASSRQRGEAFF.

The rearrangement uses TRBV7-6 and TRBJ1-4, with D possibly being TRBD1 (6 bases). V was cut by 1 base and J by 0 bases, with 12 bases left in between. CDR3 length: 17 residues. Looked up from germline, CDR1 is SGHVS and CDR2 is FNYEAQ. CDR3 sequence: CASSLGTASSTNEKLFF. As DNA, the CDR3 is TGTGCCAGCAGCTTAGGGACAGCGTCTTCAACTAATGAAAAACTGTTTTTT.

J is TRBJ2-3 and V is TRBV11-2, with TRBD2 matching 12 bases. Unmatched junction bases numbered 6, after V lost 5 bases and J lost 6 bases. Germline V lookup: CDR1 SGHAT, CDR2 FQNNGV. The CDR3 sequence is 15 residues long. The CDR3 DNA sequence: TGTGCCAGCAGCGCTGGACTAGCGGGACTGGATACGCAGTATTTT. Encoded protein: CASSAGLAGLDTQYF. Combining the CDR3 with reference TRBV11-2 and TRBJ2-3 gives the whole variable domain EAGVAQSPRYKIIEKRQSVAFWCNPISGHATLYWYQQILGQGPKLLIQFQNNGVVDDSQLPKDRFSAERLKGVDSTLKIQPAKLEDSAVYLCASSAGLAGLDTQYFGPGTRLTVL.

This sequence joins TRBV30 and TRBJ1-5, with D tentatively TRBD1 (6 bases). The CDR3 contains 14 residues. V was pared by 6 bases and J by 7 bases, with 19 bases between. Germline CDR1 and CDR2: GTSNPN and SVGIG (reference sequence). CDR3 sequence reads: CACTTLRGGQPQHF. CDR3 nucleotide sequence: TGTGCCTGTACAACTCTCAGGGGAGGCCAGCCCCAGCATTTT.

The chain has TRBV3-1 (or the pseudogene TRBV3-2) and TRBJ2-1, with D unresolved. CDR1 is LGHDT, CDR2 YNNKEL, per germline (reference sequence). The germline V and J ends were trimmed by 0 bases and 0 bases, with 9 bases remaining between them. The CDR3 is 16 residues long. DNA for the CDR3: TGTGCCAGCAGCCAAGAGGCCCGTCGCTCCTACAATGAGCAGTTCTTC. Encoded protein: CASSQEARRSYNEQFF.

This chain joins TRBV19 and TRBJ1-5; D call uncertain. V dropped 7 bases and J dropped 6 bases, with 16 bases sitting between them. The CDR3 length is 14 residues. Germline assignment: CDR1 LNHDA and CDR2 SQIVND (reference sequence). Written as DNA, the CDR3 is TGTGCCAGTACCGACGAGGAGGCCGGTCAGCCCCAGCATTTT. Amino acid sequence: CASTDEEAGQPQHF.